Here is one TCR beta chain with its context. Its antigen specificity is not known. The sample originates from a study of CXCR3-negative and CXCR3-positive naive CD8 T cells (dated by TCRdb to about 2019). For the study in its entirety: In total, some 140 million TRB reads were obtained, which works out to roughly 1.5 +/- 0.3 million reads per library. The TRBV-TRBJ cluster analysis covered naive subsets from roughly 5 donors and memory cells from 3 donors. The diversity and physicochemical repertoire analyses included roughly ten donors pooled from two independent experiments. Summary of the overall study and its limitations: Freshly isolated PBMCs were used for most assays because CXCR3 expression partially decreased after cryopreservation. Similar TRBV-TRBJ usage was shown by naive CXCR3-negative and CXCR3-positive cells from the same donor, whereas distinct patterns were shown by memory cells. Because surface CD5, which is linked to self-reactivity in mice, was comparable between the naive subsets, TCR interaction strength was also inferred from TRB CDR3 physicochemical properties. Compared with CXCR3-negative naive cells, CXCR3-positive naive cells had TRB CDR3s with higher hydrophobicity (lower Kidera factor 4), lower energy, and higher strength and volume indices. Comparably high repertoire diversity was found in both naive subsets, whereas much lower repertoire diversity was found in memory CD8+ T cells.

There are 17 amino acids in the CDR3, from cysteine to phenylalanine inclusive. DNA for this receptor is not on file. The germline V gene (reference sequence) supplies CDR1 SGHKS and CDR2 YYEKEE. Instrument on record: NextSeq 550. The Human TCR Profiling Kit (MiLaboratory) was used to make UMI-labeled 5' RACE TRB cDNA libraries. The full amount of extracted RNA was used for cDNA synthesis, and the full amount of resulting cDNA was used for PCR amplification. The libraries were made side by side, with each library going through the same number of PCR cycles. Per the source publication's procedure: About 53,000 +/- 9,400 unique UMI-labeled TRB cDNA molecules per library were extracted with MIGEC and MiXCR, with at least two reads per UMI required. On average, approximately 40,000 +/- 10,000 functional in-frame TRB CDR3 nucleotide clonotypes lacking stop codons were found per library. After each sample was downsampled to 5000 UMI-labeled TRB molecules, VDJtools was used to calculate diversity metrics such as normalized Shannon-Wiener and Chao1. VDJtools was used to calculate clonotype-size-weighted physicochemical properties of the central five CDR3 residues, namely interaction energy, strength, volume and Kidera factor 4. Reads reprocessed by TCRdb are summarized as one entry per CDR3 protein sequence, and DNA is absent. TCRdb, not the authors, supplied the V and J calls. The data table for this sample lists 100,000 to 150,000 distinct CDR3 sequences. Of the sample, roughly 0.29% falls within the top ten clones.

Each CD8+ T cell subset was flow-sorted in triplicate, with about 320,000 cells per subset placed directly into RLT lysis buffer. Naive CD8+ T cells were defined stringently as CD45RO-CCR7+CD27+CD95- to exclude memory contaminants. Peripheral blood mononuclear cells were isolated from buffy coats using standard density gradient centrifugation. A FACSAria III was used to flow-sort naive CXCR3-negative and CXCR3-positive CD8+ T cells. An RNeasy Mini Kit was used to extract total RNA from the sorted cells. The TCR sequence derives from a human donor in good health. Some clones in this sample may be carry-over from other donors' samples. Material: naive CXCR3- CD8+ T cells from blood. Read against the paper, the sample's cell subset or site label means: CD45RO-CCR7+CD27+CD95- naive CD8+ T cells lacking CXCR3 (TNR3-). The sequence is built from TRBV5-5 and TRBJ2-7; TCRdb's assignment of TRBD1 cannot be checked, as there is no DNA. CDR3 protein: CASSFGTYNPTYYEQYF.